The 17 T cell receptor beta chains listed next were all sequenced from one sample in a study of blood T cell repertoires in COVID-19. Clones were read by immunoSEQ multiplex PCR, and TCRdb kept only the in-frame ones, dropping some. The sample consists of over 300,000 clones, about 85% of them appearing once. Sample: PBMCs or T cells enriched from blood (not recorded which). The receptor set was obtained from a woman aged 25 to 39 who had recovered from COVID-19.

The chain combines TRBV5-1 with TRBJ2-1; tentative D call: TRBD2 (6 bases). Trimming pared 4 bases from V and 9 bases from J, leaving 11 bases between. CDR1 and CDR2 from the germline V gene are SGHRS and YFSETQ. CDR3 length: 12 amino acids. CDR3 amino acids: CASSLRRGEQFF. The CDR3 DNA reads as TGCGCCAGCAGCCTGCGGAGGGGTGAGCAGTTCTTC. Complete variable domain (other parts from reference TRBV5-1 and TRBJ2-1): KAGVTQTPRYLIKTRGQQVTLSCSPISGHRSVSWYQQTPGQGLQFLFEYFSETQRNKGNFPGRFSGRQFSNSRSEMNVSTLELGDSALYLCASSLRRGEQFFGPGTRLTVL.

This chain joins TRBV27 and TRBJ2-7, with D possibly matching TRBD2 (5 bases). The CDR3 totals 12 residues. The V end lost 3 bases, the J end lost 6 bases, and 9 bases lay between the germline ends. CDR1 and CDR2 from the germline V gene are MNHEY and SMNVEV (reference sequence). The CDR3 reads CASSFLRGEQYF. The CDR3 DNA reads as TGTGCCAGCAGTTTCCTTCGGGGCGAGCAGTACTTC.

The chain is built from TRBV7-9 and TRBJ1-1; no clear D. There are 15 residues in the CDR3. Trimming took off 5 bases at V and 0 bases at J, with 13 bases between the two ends. Germline V gene data show CDR1 as SEHNR and CDR2 as FQNEAQ (reference sequence). In nucleotides, the CDR3 is TGTGCCAGCAGCCCCGATCGTTACATGAACACTGAAGCTTTCTTT. Its translation is CASSPDRYMNTEAFF.

J is TRBJ2-7 and V is TRBV3-1 (or the pseudogene TRBV3-2); D perhaps matches TRBD1 (5 bases). V was trimmed by 3 bases and J by 4 bases, leaving 7 bases between them. The germline V gene has CDR1 LGHDT and CDR2 YNNKEL (reference sequence). The CDR3 extends over 12 amino acids. Here the CDR3 DNA reads TGTGCCAGCAGCCAGACAGTTTACGAGCAGTACTTC. It codes for CASSQTVYEQYF.

The V gene is TRBV4-1, the J gene TRBJ1-2; TRBD1 matches 9 bases. CDR1 MGHRA and CDR2 YSYEKL come from the germline V gene. V trimming: 0 bases; J trimming: 5 bases; junction bases outside the gene matches: 4. The CDR3 is 15 amino acids. CDR3 loop: CASSQDLGTGYGYTF. In DNA, the CDR3 is TGCGCCAGCAGCCAAGATCTGGGGACAGGGTATGGCTACACCTTC.

The chain uses TRBV9 and TRBJ2-7, with TRBD1 matching 9 bases. The CDR3 loop spans 17 amino acids. V lost 4 bases and J lost 2; bases outside the gene matches: 13. In germline, CDR1 is SGDLS, CDR2 YYNGEE. CDR3 DNA: TGTGCCAGCAGCCCCGCCACCTGGGGGACAGGGACCTACGAGCAGTACTTC. Encoded protein: CASSPATWGTGTYEQYF.

The V gene is TRBV5-1, the J gene TRBJ1-1; 11 nucleotides match TRBD1. CDR1 is SGHRS, CDR2 YFSETQ, per germline. The CDR3 runs to 17 residues. V was pared by 0 bases and J by 1 base, with 5 bases of the junction left unmatched. The DNA of the CDR3 is TGCGCCAGCAGCTTGGCCGGGACAGGGGGAGCGAACACTGAAGCTTTCTTT. Translation gives CASSLAGTGGANTEAFF. The variable domain in full, completed from reference TRBV5-1 and TRBJ1-1, reads KAGVTQTPRYLIKTRGQQVTLSCSPISGHRSVSWYQQTPGQGLQFLFEYFSETQRNKGNFPGRFSGRQFSNSRSEMNVSTLELGDSALYLCASSLAGTGGANTEAFFGQGTRLTVV.

There are a few counts of this clone. CDR3 residues: CASSQEGGRGRVDYGYTF. Written as DNA, the CDR3 is TGCGCCAGCAGCCAAGAAGGAGGCAGGGGGCGCGTGGACTATGGCTACACCTTC. The V gene is TRBV4-3, the J gene TRBJ1-2; TRBD1 matches 8 bases. Trimming removed 0 bases from V and 3 bases from J; junction bases left unmatched: 12. Germline V gives CDR1 LGHNA, CDR2 YSLEER. There are 18 residues in the CDR3.

The rearrangement joins TRBV7-9 to TRBJ1-2; D is perhaps TRBD1 (6 bases). Between the trimmed V and J ends, which lost 7 bases and 5 bases, there was a span of 20 bases. There are 15 residues in the CDR3. From germline, CDR1 is SEHNR and CDR2 FQNEAQ (reference sequence). CDR3 sequence reads: CASIPGGAVLYGYTF. In DNA, the CDR3 is TGTGCCAGCATTCCCGGGGGGGCAGTTCTATATGGCTACACCTTC. The full variable domain, in which reference TRBV7-9 and TRBJ1-2 provide the parts outside the CDR3, is DTGVSQNPRHKITKRGQNVTFRCDPISEHNRLYWYRQTLGQGPEFLTYFQNEAQLEKSRLLSDRFSAERPKGSFSTLEIQRTEQGDSAMYLCASIPGGAVLYGYTFGSGTRLTVV.

V usage is TRBV18 and J usage is TRBJ2-1, with 7 bases matching TRBD2. The junction had 10 bases not matched to a gene; V was cut back by 4 bases and J by 7 bases. The CDR3 covers 15 residues. Per the germline V gene, CDR1 is KGHSH and CDR2 is LQKENI. CDR3 in amino acids: CASSLVGREENEQFF. CDR3 bases: TGTGCCAGCTCACTGGTAGGGAGGGAGGAGAATGAGCAGTTCTTC.

The chain couples TRBV10-3 to TRBJ2-7; D may be TRBD1 (6 bases). The CDR3 covers 13 residues. Looked up from germline, CDR1 is ENHRY and CDR2 is SYGVKD. Trimming removed 6 bases at V and 2 bases at J, with 11 bases between. The CDR3 bases are TGTGCCATCAGGAGGGACACAGCCTACGAGCAGTACTTC. This sequence encodes CAIRRDTAYEQYF.

The chain links TRBV2 to TRBJ1-1; perhaps TRBD1 as D (6 bases). In germline, CDR1 is SNHLY, CDR2 FYNNEI. The V end lost 6 bases, the J end lost 7 bases, and 12 bases lay between the germline ends. CDR3 length: 12 amino acids. CDR3 sequence (DNA): TGTGCCAGCAGCCCCGGGACATTTGAAGCTTTCTTT. This gives the protein CASSPGTFEAFF.

CDR3 region: CASSLVLAGELFF. The CDR3 nucleotides read TGTGCCAGCAGCTTAGTTCTAGCCGGGGAGCTGTTTTTT. The V call is TRBV7-2, the J call TRBJ2-2; D is unresolved. In germline, CDR1 is SGHTA, CDR2 FQGNSA. CDR3 size: 13 residues. The V end lost 1 base, the J end lost 6 bases, and 6 bases lay between the germline ends.

The chain employs TRBV30 and TRBJ2-1; 10 nucleotides align to TRBD2. Germline CDR1 is GTSNPN and CDR2 is SVGIG (reference sequence). The CDR3 runs 16 residues. V shed 1 base, J shed 2 bases, and the junction held 5 bases outside the gene matches. The CDR3 coding sequence is TGTGCCTGGAGTGCCCCAACTAGCGGGGCCTACAATGAGCAGTTCTTC. Its protein is CAWSAPTSGAYNEQFF.

This chain joins TRBV6-4 and TRBJ1-5, with D unresolved. Germline V gene sequence: CDR1 MRHNA, CDR2 SNTAGT. There are 14 residues in the CDR3. V was shortened by 3 bases and J by 6 bases, with 12 bases between the two germline ends. This CDR3 is CASSEQWGGQPQHF. CDR3 sequence (DNA): TGTGCCAGCAGTGAGCAATGGGGAGGTCAGCCCCAGCATTTT.

The chain employs TRBV7-9 and TRBJ1-5; TRBD1 is a possible D gene (5 bases). The CDR3 covers 13 residues. Per the germline V gene, CDR1 is SEHNR and CDR2 is FQNEAQ (reference sequence). The V gene lost 5 bases and the J gene lost 5 bases, with 10 bases spanning the gap. Here the CDR3 DNA reads TGTGCCAGCAGCGCCGACAGATATCAGCCCCAGCATTTT. Translating it yields CASSADRYQPQHF.

The chain employs TRBV7-2 and TRBJ1-3; TRBD1 agrees at 7 bases. The CDR3 sequence is 14 residues long. CDR1 and CDR2 (germline): SGHTA, FQGNSA. V was pared by 5 bases and J by 3 bases, with 4 bases of the junction left unmatched. Written as DNA, the CDR3 is TGTGCCAGCAGCAGGACAGGTTATGGAAACACCATATATTTT. Protein product: CASSRTGYGNTIYF.